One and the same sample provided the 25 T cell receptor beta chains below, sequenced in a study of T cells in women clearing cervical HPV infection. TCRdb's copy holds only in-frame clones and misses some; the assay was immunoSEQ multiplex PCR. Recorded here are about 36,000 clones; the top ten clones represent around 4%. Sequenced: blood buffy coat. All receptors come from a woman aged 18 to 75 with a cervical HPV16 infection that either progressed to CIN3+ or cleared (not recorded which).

CDR3 DNA, as far as it was read: TGTGCCAGCAGCTTAGAGGGCCCG. This encodes CASSLEGP. The full CDR3 protein reads CASSLEGPQYF. J is TRBJ2-3 and V is TRBV7-9; D remains ambiguous. The read stops 3 residues short of the end of the CDR3; the missing end is completed from the germline J gene. This CDR3 comprises 11 residues. CDR1 SEHNR and CDR2 FQNEAQ come from the germline V gene (reference sequence).

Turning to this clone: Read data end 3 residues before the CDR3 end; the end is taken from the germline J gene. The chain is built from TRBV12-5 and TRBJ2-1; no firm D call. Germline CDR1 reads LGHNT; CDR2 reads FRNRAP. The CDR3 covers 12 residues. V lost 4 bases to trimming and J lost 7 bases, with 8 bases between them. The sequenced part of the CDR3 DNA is TGTGCTAGTGGTTCAGATGGTAATGAG. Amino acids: CASGSDGNE. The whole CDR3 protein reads CASGSDGNEQFF.

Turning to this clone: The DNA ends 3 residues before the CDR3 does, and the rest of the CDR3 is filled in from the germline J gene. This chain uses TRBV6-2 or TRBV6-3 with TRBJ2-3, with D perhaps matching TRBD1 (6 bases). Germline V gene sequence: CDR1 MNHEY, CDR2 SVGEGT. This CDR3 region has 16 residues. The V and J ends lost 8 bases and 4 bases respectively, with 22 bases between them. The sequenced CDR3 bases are TGTGCCAGCCAATCAAGGGGGAGAACCCTCCCAGATACG. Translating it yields CASQSRGRTLPDT. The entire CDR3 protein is CASQSRGRTLPDTQYF.

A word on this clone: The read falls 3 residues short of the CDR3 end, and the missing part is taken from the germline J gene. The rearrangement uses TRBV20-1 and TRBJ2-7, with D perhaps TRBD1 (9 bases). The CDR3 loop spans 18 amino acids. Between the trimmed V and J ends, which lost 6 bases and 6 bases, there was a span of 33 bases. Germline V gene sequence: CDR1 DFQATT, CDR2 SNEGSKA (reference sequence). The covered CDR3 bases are TGCAGTGCCACATTCGGACAGGGGCTTGCCGAGACTAGCGTCGAG. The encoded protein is CSATFGQGLAETSVE. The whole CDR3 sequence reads CSATFGQGLAETSVEQYF.

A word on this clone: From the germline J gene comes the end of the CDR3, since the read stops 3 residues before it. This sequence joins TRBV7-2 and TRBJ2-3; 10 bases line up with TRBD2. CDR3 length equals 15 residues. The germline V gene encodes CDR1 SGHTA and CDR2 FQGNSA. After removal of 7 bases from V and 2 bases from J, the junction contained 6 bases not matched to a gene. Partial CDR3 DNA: TGTGCCAGCAAGGGGACTAGCGCGTACACAGATACG. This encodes CASKGTSAYTDT. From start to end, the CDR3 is CASKGTSAYTDTQYF.

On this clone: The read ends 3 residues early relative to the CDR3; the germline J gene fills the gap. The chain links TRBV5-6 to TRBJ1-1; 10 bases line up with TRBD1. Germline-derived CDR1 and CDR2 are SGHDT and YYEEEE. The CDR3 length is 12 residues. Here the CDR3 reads CASSSRDRGAFF. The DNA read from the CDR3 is TGTGCCAGCAGCTCCCGGGACAGGGGA.

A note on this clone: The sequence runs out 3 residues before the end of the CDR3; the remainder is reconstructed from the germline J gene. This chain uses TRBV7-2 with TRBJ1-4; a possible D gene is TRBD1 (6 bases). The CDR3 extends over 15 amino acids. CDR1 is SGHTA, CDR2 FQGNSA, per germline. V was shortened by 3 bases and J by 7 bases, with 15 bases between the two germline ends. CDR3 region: CASSLAPNRAEKLFF. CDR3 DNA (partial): TGTGCCAGCAGCTTGGCCCCCAACAGGGCTGAAAAA. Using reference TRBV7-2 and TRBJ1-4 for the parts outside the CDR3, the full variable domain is GAGVSQSPSNKVTEKGKDVELRCDPISGHTALYWYRQSLGQGLEFLIYFQGNSAPDKSGLPSDRFSAERTGGSVSTLTIQRTQQEDSAVYLCASSLAPNRAEKLFFGSGTQLSVL.

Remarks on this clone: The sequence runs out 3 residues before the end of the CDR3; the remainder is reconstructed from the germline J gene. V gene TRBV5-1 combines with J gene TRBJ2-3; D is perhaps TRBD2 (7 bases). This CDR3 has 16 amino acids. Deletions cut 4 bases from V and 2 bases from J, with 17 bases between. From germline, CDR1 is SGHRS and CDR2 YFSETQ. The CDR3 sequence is CASSKGLGGDTDTQYF. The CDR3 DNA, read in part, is TGCGCCAGCAGCAAAGGACTAGGGGGGGACACAGATACG.

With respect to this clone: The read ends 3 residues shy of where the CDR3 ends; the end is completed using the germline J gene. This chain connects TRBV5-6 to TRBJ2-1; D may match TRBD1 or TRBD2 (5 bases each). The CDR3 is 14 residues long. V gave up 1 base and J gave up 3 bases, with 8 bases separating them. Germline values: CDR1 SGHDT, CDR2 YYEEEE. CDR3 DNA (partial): TGTGCCAGCAGCTTGTTGAGGGGCTACAATGAG. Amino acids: CASSLLRGYNE. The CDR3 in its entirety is CASSLLRGYNEQFF.

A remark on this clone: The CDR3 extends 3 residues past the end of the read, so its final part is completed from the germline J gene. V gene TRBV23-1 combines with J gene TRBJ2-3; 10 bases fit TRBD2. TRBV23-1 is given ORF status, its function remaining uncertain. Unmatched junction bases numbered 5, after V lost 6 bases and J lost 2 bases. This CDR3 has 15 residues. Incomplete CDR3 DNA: TGCGCCAGCAGCCCCGGGACTAGCGACACAGATACG. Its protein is CASSPGTSDTDT. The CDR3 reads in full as CASSPGTSDTDTQYF.

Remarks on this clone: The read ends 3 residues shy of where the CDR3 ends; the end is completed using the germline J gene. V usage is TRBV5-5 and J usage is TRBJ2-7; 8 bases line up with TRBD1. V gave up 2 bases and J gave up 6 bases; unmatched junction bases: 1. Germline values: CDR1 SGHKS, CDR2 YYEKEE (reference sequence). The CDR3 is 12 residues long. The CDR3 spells CASSLGQGEQYF. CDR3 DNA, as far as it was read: TGTGCCAGCAGCTTAGGACAGGGCGAG.

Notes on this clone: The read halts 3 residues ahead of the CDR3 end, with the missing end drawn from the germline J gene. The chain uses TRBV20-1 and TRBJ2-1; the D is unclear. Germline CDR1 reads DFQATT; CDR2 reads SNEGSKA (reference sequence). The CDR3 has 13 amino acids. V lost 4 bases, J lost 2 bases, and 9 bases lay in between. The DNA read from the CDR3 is TGCAGTGCTACCCGACTGGCCTACAATGAG. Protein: CSATRLAYNE. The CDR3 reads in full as CSATRLAYNEQFF.

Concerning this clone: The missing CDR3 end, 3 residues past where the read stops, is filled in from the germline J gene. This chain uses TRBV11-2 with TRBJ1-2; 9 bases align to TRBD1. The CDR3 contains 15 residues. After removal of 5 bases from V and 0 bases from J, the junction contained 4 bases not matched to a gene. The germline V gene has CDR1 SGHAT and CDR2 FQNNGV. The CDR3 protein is CASSKTGGSNYGYTF. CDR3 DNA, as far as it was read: TGTGCCAGCAGCAAAACAGGGGGCTCTAACTATGGC. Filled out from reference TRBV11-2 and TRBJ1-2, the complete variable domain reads EAGVAQSPRYKIIEKRQSVAFWCNPISGHATLYWYQQILGQGPKLLIQFQNNGVVDDSQLPKDRFSAERLKGVDSTLKIQPAKLEDSAVYLCASSKTGGSNYGYTFGSGTRLTVV.

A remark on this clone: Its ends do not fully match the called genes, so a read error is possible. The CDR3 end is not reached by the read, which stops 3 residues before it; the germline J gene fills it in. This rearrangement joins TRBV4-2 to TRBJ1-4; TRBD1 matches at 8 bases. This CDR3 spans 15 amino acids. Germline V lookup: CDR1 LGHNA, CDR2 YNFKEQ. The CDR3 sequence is CASSQQQGEAEKLFF. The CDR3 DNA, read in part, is TGCGCCAGCAGCCAACAACAGGGGGAAGCTGAAAAA.

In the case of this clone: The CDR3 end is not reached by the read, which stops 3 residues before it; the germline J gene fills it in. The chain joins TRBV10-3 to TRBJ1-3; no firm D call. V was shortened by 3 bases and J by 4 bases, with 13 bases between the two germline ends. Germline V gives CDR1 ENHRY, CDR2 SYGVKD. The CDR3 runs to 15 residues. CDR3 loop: CAISEERGLGNTIYF. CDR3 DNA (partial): TGTGCCATCAGTGAAGAGAGAGGGTTGGGAAACACC.

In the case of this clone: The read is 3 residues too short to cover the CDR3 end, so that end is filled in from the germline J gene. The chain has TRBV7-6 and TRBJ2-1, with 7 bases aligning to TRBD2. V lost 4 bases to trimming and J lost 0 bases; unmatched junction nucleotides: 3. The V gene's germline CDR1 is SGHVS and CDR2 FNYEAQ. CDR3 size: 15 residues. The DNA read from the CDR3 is TGTGCCAGCAGCTACCGGACTAGCTCCTACAATGAG. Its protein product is CASSYRTSSYNE. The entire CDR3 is CASSYRTSSYNEQFF.

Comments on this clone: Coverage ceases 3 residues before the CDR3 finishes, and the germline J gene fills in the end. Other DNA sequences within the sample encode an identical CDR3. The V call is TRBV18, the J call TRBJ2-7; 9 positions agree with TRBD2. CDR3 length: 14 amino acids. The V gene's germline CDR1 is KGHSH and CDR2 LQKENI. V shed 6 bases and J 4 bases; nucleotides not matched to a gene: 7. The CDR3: CASSPRTSGYEQYF. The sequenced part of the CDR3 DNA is TGTGCCAGCTCGCCTAGAACTAGCGGGTACGAG.

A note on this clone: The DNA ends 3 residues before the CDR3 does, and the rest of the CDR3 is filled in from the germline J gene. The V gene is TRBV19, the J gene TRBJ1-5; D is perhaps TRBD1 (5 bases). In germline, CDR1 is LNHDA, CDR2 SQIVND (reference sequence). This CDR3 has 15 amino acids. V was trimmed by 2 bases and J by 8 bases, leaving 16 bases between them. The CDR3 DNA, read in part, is TGTGCCAGTAGTATAACCTCGACCGGGGGGGAGCCC. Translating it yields CASSITSTGGEP. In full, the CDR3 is CASSITSTGGEPQHF.

The covered CDR3 bases are TGTGCCAGCAACCGGGGCCGGGGGACAGATACG. Translation gives CASNRGRGTDT. The whole CDR3 is CASNRGRGTDTQYF. This sequence joins TRBV2 and TRBJ2-3, with D possibly being TRBD2 (6 bases). Read data end 3 residues before the CDR3 end; the end is taken from the germline J gene. Germline V CDR1 and CDR2: SNHLY, FYNNEI. Trimming cost V 7 bases and J 3 bases, with 14 bases left between them. The CDR3 consists of 14 residues. Filled out from reference TRBV2 and TRBJ2-3, the complete variable domain reads EPEVTQTPSHQVTQMGQEVILRCVPISNHLYFYWYRQILGQKVEFLVSFYNNEISEKSEIFDDQFSVERPDGSNFTLKIRSTKLEDSAMYFCASNRGRGTDTQYFGPGTRLTVL.

The DNA read from the CDR3 is TGCGCCAGCACCACGGGGCTAGCGGGCTGGAATGAG. Translating gives CASTTGLAGWNE. In full, the CDR3 is CASTTGLAGWNEQFF. The chain employs TRBV5-1 and TRBJ2-1, with TRBD2 matching over 8 bases. The read falls 3 residues short of the CDR3 end, and the missing part is taken from the germline J gene. The CDR3 spans 15 residues. V lost 6 bases to trimming and J lost 7 bases; unmatched junction nucleotides: 12. Germline CDR1 SGHRS, CDR2 YFSETQ.

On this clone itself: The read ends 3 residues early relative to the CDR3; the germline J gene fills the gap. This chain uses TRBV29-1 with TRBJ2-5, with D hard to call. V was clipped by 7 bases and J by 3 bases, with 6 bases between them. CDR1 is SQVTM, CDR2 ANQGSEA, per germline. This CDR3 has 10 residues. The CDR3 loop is CSGLEETQYF. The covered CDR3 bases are TGCAGCGGGCTAGAAGAGACC.

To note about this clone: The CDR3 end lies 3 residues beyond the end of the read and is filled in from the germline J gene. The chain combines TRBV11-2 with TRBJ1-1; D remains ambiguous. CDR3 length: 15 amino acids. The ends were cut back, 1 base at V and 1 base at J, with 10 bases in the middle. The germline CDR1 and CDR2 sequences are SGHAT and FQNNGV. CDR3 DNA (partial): TGTGCCAGCAGCTTAGTGCCAGGAGGGAACACTGAA. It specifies CASSLVPGGNTE. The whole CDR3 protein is CASSLVPGGNTEAFF.

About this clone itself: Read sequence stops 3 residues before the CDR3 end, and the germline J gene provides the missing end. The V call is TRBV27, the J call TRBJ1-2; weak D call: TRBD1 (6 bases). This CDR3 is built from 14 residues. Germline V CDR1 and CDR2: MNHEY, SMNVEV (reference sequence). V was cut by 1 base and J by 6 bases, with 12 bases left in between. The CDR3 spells CASSLYGGSNGYTF. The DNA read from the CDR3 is TGTGCCAGCAGTTTATATGGGGGCTCGAATGGC.

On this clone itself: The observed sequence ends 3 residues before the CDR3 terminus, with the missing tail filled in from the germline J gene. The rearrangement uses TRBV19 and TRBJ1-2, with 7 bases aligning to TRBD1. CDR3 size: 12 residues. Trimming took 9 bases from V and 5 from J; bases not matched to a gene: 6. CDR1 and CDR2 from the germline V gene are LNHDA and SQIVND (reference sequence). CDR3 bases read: TGTGCCAGCAGGACAGGTGCATATGGC. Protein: CASRTGAYG. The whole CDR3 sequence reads CASRTGAYGYTF.

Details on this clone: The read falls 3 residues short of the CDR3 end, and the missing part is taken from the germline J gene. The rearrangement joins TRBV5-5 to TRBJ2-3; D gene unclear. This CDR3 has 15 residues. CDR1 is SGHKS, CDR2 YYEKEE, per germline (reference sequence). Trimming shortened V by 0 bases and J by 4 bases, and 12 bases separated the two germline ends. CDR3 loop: CASSLVAIRPDTQYF. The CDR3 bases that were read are TGTGCCAGCAGCTTGGTTGCGATACGCCCAGATACG.